This passage covers 15 T cell receptor beta chains from one sample sequenced in a study of cytomegalovirus exposure and HLA in healthy donors. The PCR had 60 Vbeta and 13 Jbeta primers. Data came from immunoSEQ multiplex PCR; TCRdb stores just in-frame clones and leaves some out. Here the sample spans about 88,000 clones, around 79% being singletons. Sequences were obtained from PBMCs. The receptors here all came from a woman in her 40s in good health and CMV-seronegative.

The chain recombines TRBV29-1 with TRBJ1-5; D is possibly TRBD1 (5 bases). V lost 5 bases and J lost 2, with 10 bases in between. The CDR3 is made up of 13 amino acids. Germline CDR1 reads SQVTM; CDR2 reads ANQGSEA. In nucleotides, the CDR3 is TGCAGCGTTTCCAGGGATGGCAATCAGCCCCAGCATTTT. This gives the protein CSVSRDGNQPQHF. The full variable domain, with the rest looked up from reference TRBV29-1 and TRBJ1-5, is SAVISQKPSRDICQRGTSLTIQCQVDSQVTMMFWYRQQPGQSLTLIATANQGSEATYESGFVIDKFPISRPNLTFSTLTVSNMSPEDSSIYLCSVSRDGNQPQHFGDGTRLSIL.

V usage is TRBV2 and J usage is TRBJ2-7; 12 positions agree with TRBD2. V shed 6 bases, J shed 6 bases, and the junction held 6 bases outside the gene matches. The CDR3 sequence is 14 residues long. The germline gives CDR1 SNHLY, CDR2 FYNNEI. For the CDR3, the DNA is TGTGCCAGCAGAAGGACTAGCGGGGCGGCCGAGCAGTACTTC. Translated, it gives CASRRTSGAAEQYF. The full variable domain, its missing parts supplied by reference TRBV2 and TRBJ2-7, is EPEVTQTPSHQVTQMGQEVILRCVPISNHLYFYWYRQILGQKVEFLVSFYNNEISEKSEIFDDQFSVERPDGSNFTLKIRSTKLEDSAMYFCASRRTSGAAEQYFGPGTRLTVT.

This clone came up once. V and J are TRBV7-2 and TRBJ2-7, with TRBD2 matching over 7 bases. This CDR3 spans 13 amino acids. CDR1 and CDR2 from the germline V gene are SGHTA and FQGNSA. V gave up 4 bases and J gave up 3 bases; unmatched junction bases: 3. The CDR3 nucleotides read TGTGCCAGCAGCTCGCGGACTAGCTACGAGCAGTACTTC. This translates into CASSSRTSYEQYF.

The CDR3 region is CASSPKESTDTQYF. CDR3 nucleotide sequence: TGTGCCAGCTCACCCAAAGAGAGTACAGATACGCAGTATTTT. This chain links TRBV18 with TRBJ2-3; D is ambiguous. The germline gives CDR1 KGHSH, CDR2 LQKENI. CDR3 length: 14 residues. V was clipped by 3 bases and J by 3 bases, with 10 bases between them.

The chain has TRBV5-1 and TRBJ2-2, with D unclear. The length of the CDR3 is 16 residues. CDR1 is SGHRS and CDR2 is YFSETQ in the germline V gene. The V and J ends lost 1 base and 4 bases respectively, with 14 bases between them. The CDR3 coding sequence is TGCGCCAGCAGCTTGAACGGCCAGGTCGGCACCGGGGAGCTGTTTTTT. Protein: CASSLNGQVGTGELFF.

The V call is TRBV28, the J call TRBJ2-7; D is perhaps TRBD2 (6 bases). CDR1 MDHEN and CDR2 SYDVKM come from the germline V gene. This CDR3 comprises 17 residues. The ends were cut back, 4 bases at V and 2 bases at J, with 21 bases in the middle. CDR3 in amino acids: CASSSPSTQGLPYEQYF. The CDR3 DNA is TGTGCCAGCAGTTCACCCTCGACTCAGGGACTCCCCTACGAGCAGTACTTC.

The chain uses TRBV7-9 and TRBJ1-4; TRBD1 is a possible D gene (5 bases). V was trimmed by 5 bases and J by 8 bases, leaving 21 bases between them. The CDR3 sequence is 16 residues long. CDR1 is SEHNR, CDR2 FQNEAQ, per germline (reference sequence). CDR3 in amino acids: CASSPGGGRYGEKLFF. In DNA, the CDR3 is TGTGCCAGCAGCCCCGGGGGGGGTCGGTATGGCGAAAAACTGTTTTTT.

This sequence joins TRBV6-5 and TRBJ1-2; TRBD1 agrees at 8 bases. The CDR3 is 15 residues long. V was pared by 0 bases and J by 4 bases, with 4 bases of the junction left unmatched. Germline V gene sequence: CDR1 MNHEY, CDR2 SVGAGI. This CDR3 reads CASSYSRQGSYGYTF. Here the CDR3 DNA reads TGTGCCAGCAGTTACTCCAGACAGGGGTCCTATGGCTACACCTTC.

This rearrangement joins TRBV2 to TRBJ2-1; 9 bases fit TRBD2. Germline CDR1 and CDR2: SNHLY and FYNNEI. CDR3 length: 14 residues. With V trimmed by 4 bases and J by 9 bases, 7 bases remained unmatched. DNA for the CDR3: TGTGCCAGCAGTGGACTAGCGGAAGTAACTGAGCAGTTCTTC. Protein product: CASSGLAEVTEQFF.

The chain employs TRBV29-1 and TRBJ1-1; D might be TRBD1 (5 bases). Trimming removed 7 bases from V and 5 bases from J, with 17 bases in between. The CDR3 is made up of 13 amino acids. Looked up from germline, CDR1 is SQVTM and CDR2 is ANQGSEA. The CDR3 spells CSAGREMGTEAFF. CDR3 sequence (DNA): TGCAGCGCGGGACGGGAGATGGGTACTGAAGCTTTCTTT.

The gene calls are TRBV27 and TRBJ2-3; 9 bases are shared with TRBD2. This CDR3 has 15 amino acids. Trimming at V came to 5 bases and at J to 6 bases, leaving 9 bases not matched to a gene. CDR1 and CDR2 (germline): MNHEY, SMNVEV (reference sequence). CDR3 amino acids: CASSLAGGAADTQYF. CDR3 in DNA: TGTGCCAGCAGTCTTGCGGGGGGGGCCGCGGATACGCAGTATTTT.

This clone was seen more than once but under ten times. V is TRBV4-2 and J is TRBJ1-5; maybe TRBD1 (6 bases). This CDR3 is 16 amino acids long. V lost 0 bases and J 3 bases, leaving 12 bases between the germline ends. Germline V CDR1 and CDR2: LGHNA, YNFKEQ. As DNA, the CDR3 is TGTGCCAGCAGCCAAGACCCCGGACAGTTCAATCAGCCCCAGCATTTT. This codes for CASSQDPGQFNQPQHF.

V usage is TRBV19 and J usage is TRBJ1-5; tentatively, D is TRBD1 (6 bases). Germline-derived CDR1 and CDR2 are LNHDA and SQIVND (reference sequence). Trimming removed 3 bases at V and 6 bases at J, with 18 bases between. This CDR3 has 16 residues. CDR3 sequence reads: CASSIGLTGRSQPQHF. CDR3 nucleotides: TGTGCCAGTAGTATCGGACTTACAGGGCGTTCTCAGCCCCAGCATTTT.

This sequence joins TRBV9 and TRBJ2-1; 8 nucleotides align to TRBD2. CDR3 length equals 13 residues. From germline, CDR1 is SGDLS and CDR2 YYNGEE. V lost 2 bases, J lost 8 bases, and 3 bases stayed unmatched. This chain's CDR3 is CASSVRTSYEQFF. CDR3 nucleotide sequence: TGTGCCAGCAGCGTCAGGACTAGCTATGAGCAGTTCTTC. Variable domain in full (rest from reference TRBV9 and TRBJ2-1): DSGVTQTPKHLITATGQRVTLRCSPRSGDLSVYWYQQSLDQGLQFLIQYYNGEERAKGNILERFSAQQFPDLHSELNLSSLELGDSALYFCASSVRTSYEQFFGPGTRLTVL.

This clone was recorded only once. The V gene is TRBV18, the J gene TRBJ1-5, with 10 bases matching TRBD1. CDR3 length: 15 amino acids. J gave up 9 bases and V 3 bases, and 8 bases lay outside the gene matches. The germline V gene has CDR1 KGHSH and CDR2 LQKENI. CDR3 region: CASSPRGTGVLPQHF. CDR3 DNA: TGTGCCAGCTCACCCCGAGGGACAGGGGTGTTGCCCCAGCATTTT. Complete variable domain (other parts from reference TRBV18 and TRBJ1-5): NAGVMQNPRHLVRRRGQEARLRCSPMKGHSHVYWYRQLPEEGLKFMVYLQKENIIDESGMPKERFSAEFPKEGPSILRIQQVVRGDSAAYFCASSPRGTGVLPQHFGDGTRLSIL.